The 23 T cell receptor beta chains below were found in one sample sequenced in a study of blood T cell repertoires in COVID-19. This table comes from immunoSEQ multiplex PCR, and its TCRdb copy is limited to in-frame clones, with some not included. The profile shows hundreds of thousands of clones, around 89% of them singletons. The sequenced sample consisted of PBMCs or T cells enriched from blood (not recorded which). The receptors stem from a woman aged 40 to 50 who had recovered from COVID-19.

This chain connects TRBV18 to TRBJ2-1, with 7 nucleotides matching TRBD2. CDR3 length: 15 amino acids. Germline V gene sequence: CDR1 KGHSH, CDR2 LQKENI. V lost 4 bases to trimming and J lost 0 bases; unmatched junction nucleotides: 3. CDR3 DNA: TGTGCCAGCTCACGGGAGGGGCCCTCCTACAATGAGCAGTTCTTC. This encodes CASSREGPSYNEQFF. The full variable domain, with the rest looked up from reference TRBV18 and TRBJ2-1, is NAGVMQNPRHLVRRRGQEARLRCSPMKGHSHVYWYRQLPEEGLKFMVYLQKENIIDESGMPKERFSAEFPKEGPSILRIQQVVRGDSAAYFCASSREGPSYNEQFFGPGTRLTVL.

This clone was seen only once. The chain couples TRBV30 to TRBJ1-3, with a tentative D call TRBD1 (6 bases). V shed 7 bases and J shed 1 base, with 17 bases lying between them. From germline, CDR1 is GTSNPN and CDR2 SVGIG (reference sequence). The length of the CDR3 is 15 residues. The CDR3 DNA reads TGTGCCTTGGGGCGGGGGGCCGAATCTGGAAACACCATATATTTT. This encodes CALGRGAESGNTIYF.

This clone was recorded a few times. The V and J genes are TRBV19 and TRBJ2-7, with D possibly matching TRBD1 (6 bases). V gave up 5 bases and J gave up 3 bases, with 11 bases separating them. CDR1 LNHDA and CDR2 SQIVND come from the germline V gene (reference sequence). There are 13 residues in the CDR3. This CDR3 is CASSEQGRYEQYF. In nucleotides, the CDR3 is TGTGCCAGTAGTGAACAGGGTCGCTACGAGCAGTACTTC.

V is TRBV14 and J is TRBJ1-2, with unresolved D. Per germline, CDR1 SGHDN and CDR2 FVKESK. Trimming left V 5 bases short and J 4 bases short, with 11 bases between. This CDR3 comprises 13 residues. The CDR3 coding sequence is TGTGCCAGCAGCACTACTAGGGCCTATGGCTACACCTTC. This translates into CASSTTRAYGYTF.

The chain uses TRBV2 and TRBJ2-6; 7 nucleotides agree with TRBD1. CDR3 size: 13 residues. The V gene end was trimmed by 9 bases and the J gene end by 1 base; junction bases not matched to a gene: 0. From germline, CDR1 is SNHLY and CDR2 FYNNEI. The CDR3 is CARQGSGANVLTF. The CDR3 bases are TGTGCCAGACAGGGGTCTGGGGCCAACGTCCTGACTTTC.

The gene calls are TRBV7-2 and TRBJ2-1, with 7 nucleotides matching TRBD2. Trimming removed 6 bases from V and 0 bases from J; junction bases left unmatched: 14. Germline CDR1 reads SGHTA; CDR2 reads FQGNSA. This CDR3 comprises 18 residues. The CDR3 sequence is CASSLEGLAESSYNEQFF. DNA of the CDR3: TGTGCCAGCAGTCTGGAAGGGCTAGCGGAGAGCTCCTACAATGAGCAGTTCTTC. The whole variable domain, filled in from reference TRBV7-2 and TRBJ2-1, reads GAGVSQSPSNKVTEKGKDVELRCDPISGHTALYWYRQSLGQGLEFLIYFQGNSAPDKSGLPSDRFSAERTGGSVSTLTIQRTQQEDSAVYLCASSLEGLAESSYNEQFFGPGTRLTVL.

The chain couples TRBV10-3 to TRBJ2-7; 8 bases map to TRBD1. Trimming at V came to 5 bases and at J to 3 bases, leaving 9 bases not matched to a gene. Germline CDR1 reads ENHRY; CDR2 reads SYGVKD. The CDR3 is 15 amino acids. CDR3 in DNA: TGTGCCATCAGTCTCCCCGGGACAGGAATCTACGAGCAGTACTTC. This gives the protein CAISLPGTGIYEQYF.

The chain couples TRBV6-5 to TRBJ2-5; D is possibly TRBD2 (5 bases). CDR3 length equals 13 residues. Deletions cut 7 bases from V and 5 bases from J, with 14 bases between. In germline, CDR1 is MNHEY, CDR2 SVGAGI. DNA of the CDR3: TGTGCCAGCAAACCTTCGGGCGGGGAGACCCAGTACTTC. This codes for CASKPSGGETQYF.

This chain uses TRBV21-1 with TRBJ2-7; TRBD2, the D gene given by the table, was not confirmed from the DNA. TRBV21-1 is flagged as a pseudogene. The CDR3 has 17 amino acids. Here the CDR3 DNA reads TGTGCCAGCAGCAAAGACCCCTCTAGCGGGGGGGTCCACGAGCAGTACTTC. Translated: CASSKDPSSGGVHEQYF.

This chain uses TRBV19 with TRBJ1-1, with 7 nucleotides matching TRBD1. CDR1 LNHDA and CDR2 SQIVND come from the germline V gene (reference sequence). Germline trimming cut 7 bases from V and 1 base from J; bases unmatched to any gene: 9. This CDR3 contains 15 residues. This CDR3 reads CASTQGPGGNTEAFF. CDR3 bases: TGTGCCAGTACCCAGGGGCCAGGGGGGAACACTGAAGCTTTCTTT. Complete variable domain (other parts from reference TRBV19 and TRBJ1-1): DGGITQSPKYLFRKEGQNVTLSCEQNLNHDAMYWYRQDPGQGLRLIYYSQIVNDFQKGDIAEGYSVSREKKESFPLTVTSAQKNPTAFYLCASTQGPGGNTEAFFGQGTRLTVV.

The genes are TRBV14 and TRBJ2-1; D may be TRBD2 (7 bases). Germline lookup yields CDR1 SGHDN and CDR2 FVKESK. Deletions cut 1 base from V and 3 bases from J, with 13 bases between. This CDR3 is built from 16 residues. CDR3 coding DNA: TGTGCCAGCAGCCAAGTAGGGGGAGGGCGCTACAATGAGCAGTTCTTC. It is translated as CASSQVGGGRYNEQFF.

J is TRBJ2-1 and V is TRBV19; D may be TRBD1 (6 bases). Trimming cost V 8 bases and J 7 bases, with 15 bases left between them. Germline lookup yields CDR1 LNHDA and CDR2 SQIVND (reference sequence). This CDR3 comprises 13 residues. The CDR3 DNA is TGTGCCAGTCCTTCGATCGGACAGAATGAGCAGTTCTTC. Its protein product is CASPSIGQNEQFF.

V gene TRBV4-2 combines with J gene TRBJ2-7; 10 bases fit TRBD2. This CDR3 has 14 residues. Germline CDR1 and CDR2: LGHNA and YNFKEQ. V was clipped by 8 bases and J by 2 bases; unmatched bases: 6. The CDR3 bases are TGTGCCAGCGGTATTACTAGCGGGACCTACGAGCAGTACTTC. Translation: CASGITSGTYEQYF.

This clone was seen many times. The rearrangement joins TRBV7-2 to TRBJ2-1; 7 bases map to TRBD1. The CDR3 loop spans 16 amino acids. Germline V gene data show CDR1 as SGHTA and CDR2 as FQGNSA. The J segment lost 2 bases and the V segment lost 0 bases, leaving 4 bases of the junction unmatched. For the CDR3, the DNA is TGTGCCAGCAGCTTAGCTGTGGGGACAGCCTACAATGAGCAGTTCTTC. Its translation: CASSLAVGTAYNEQFF. Filled out from reference TRBV7-2 and TRBJ2-1, the complete variable domain reads GAGVSQSPSNKVTEKGKDVELRCDPISGHTALYWYRQSLGQGLEFLIYFQGNSAPDKSGLPSDRFSAERTGGSVSTLTIQRTQQEDSAVYLCASSLAVGTAYNEQFFGPGTRLTVL.

The chain has TRBV5-1 and TRBJ2-3; D may be TRBD1 (6 bases). Germline V gene sequence: CDR1 SGHRS, CDR2 YFSETQ. This CDR3 comprises 15 residues. V was trimmed by 3 bases and J by 1 base, leaving 12 bases between them. CDR3 bases: TGCGCCAGCAGCTCGGAGGACAGAGGCACAGATACGCAGTATTTT. Protein product: CASSSEDRGTDTQYF.

The chain links TRBV21-1 to TRBJ1-1; the table calls TRBD1, which could not be checked here. TRBV21-1 is labeled a pseudogene. The CDR3 loop spans 17 amino acids. CDR3 bases: TGTGCCAGCAGCAAAGATCGGACAGGAGGTGTGAGGACTGAAGCTTTCTTT. This encodes CASSKDRTGGVRTEAFF.

This chain links TRBV2 with TRBJ1-1; 8 bases map to TRBD1. Looked up from germline, CDR1 is SNHLY and CDR2 is FYNNEI. The trim removed 8 bases at V and 7 bases at J, leaving 15 bases unmatched. There are 15 residues in the CDR3. The CDR3 DNA reads TGTGCCAGCGGGGGTTACGACAGGGGAACCGTTGAAGCTTTCTTT. It encodes CASGGYDRGTVEAFF.

The chain combines TRBV11-2 with TRBJ2-3; D is perhaps TRBD2 (7 bases). This CDR3 has 16 residues. Trimming left V 1 base short and J 2 bases short, with 13 bases between. CDR1 and CDR2 (germline): SGHAT, FQNNGV. The CDR3 sequence: CASSLGVGGHTDTQYF. CDR3 coding DNA: TGTGCCAGCAGCTTAGGAGTGGGGGGGCACACAGATACGCAGTATTTT.

The chain joins TRBV7-9 to TRBJ2-3; TRBD1 agrees at 11 bases. Looked up from germline, CDR1 is SEHNR and CDR2 is FQNEAQ (reference sequence). Trimming took 4 bases from V and 3 from J; bases not matched to a gene: 3. The CDR3 has 15 residues. The CDR3 nucleotides are TGTGCCAGCAGCTATGGACAGGGGGCGACAGATACGCAGTATTTT. It encodes CASSYGQGATDTQYF.

This clone was picked up one time. This chain uses TRBV11-2 with TRBJ1-1, with TRBD1 as a possible D gene (5 bases). This CDR3 has 11 amino acids. Trimming shortened V by 5 bases and J by 7 bases, and 8 bases separated the two germline ends. The germline V gene encodes CDR1 SGHAT and CDR2 FQNNGV. CDR3 bases: TGTGCCAGCAGCCGGACATTTGAAGCTTTCTTT. It translates to CASSRTFEAFF.

The CDR3 is CASSLLAGGQETQYF. CDR3 nucleotides: TGTGCCAGCAGCTTACTAGCGGGGGGGCAAGAGACCCAGTACTTC. The chain employs TRBV7-6 and TRBJ2-5, with 12 bases lining up with TRBD2. The germline CDR1 and CDR2 sequences are SGHVS and FNYEAQ. This CDR3 has 15 amino acids. Unmatched junction bases numbered 0, after V lost 2 bases and J lost 2 bases. The entire variable domain, with the rest obtained from reference TRBV7-6 and TRBJ2-5, is as follows: GAGVSQSPRYKVTKRGQDVALRCDPISGHVSLYWYRQALGQGPEFLTYFNYEAQQDKSGLPNDRFSAERPEGSISTLTIQRTEQRDSAMYRCASSLLAGGQETQYFGPGTRLLVL.

This clone was seen a single time. The V gene is TRBV6-5, the J gene TRBJ1-1, with D possibly being TRBD1 (6 bases). CDR3 length: 15 residues. Per germline, CDR1 MNHEY and CDR2 SVGAGI. V was shortened by 0 bases and J by 6 bases, with 14 bases between the two germline ends. The CDR3 loop is CASSYSGGLRAEAFF. CDR3 nucleotide sequence: TGTGCCAGCAGTTACTCGGGGGGGCTTAGGGCTGAAGCTTTCTTT.

V gene TRBV30 combines with J gene TRBJ2-7; D is unresolved. Germline CDR1 is GTSNPN and CDR2 is SVGIG (reference sequence). The CDR3 spans 11 residues. The V end lost 2 bases, the J end lost 1 base, and 3 bases lay between the germline ends. In DNA form, the CDR3 reads TGTGCCTGGAGTTCGTCCTACGAGCAGTACTTC. This translates into CAWSSSYEQYF.